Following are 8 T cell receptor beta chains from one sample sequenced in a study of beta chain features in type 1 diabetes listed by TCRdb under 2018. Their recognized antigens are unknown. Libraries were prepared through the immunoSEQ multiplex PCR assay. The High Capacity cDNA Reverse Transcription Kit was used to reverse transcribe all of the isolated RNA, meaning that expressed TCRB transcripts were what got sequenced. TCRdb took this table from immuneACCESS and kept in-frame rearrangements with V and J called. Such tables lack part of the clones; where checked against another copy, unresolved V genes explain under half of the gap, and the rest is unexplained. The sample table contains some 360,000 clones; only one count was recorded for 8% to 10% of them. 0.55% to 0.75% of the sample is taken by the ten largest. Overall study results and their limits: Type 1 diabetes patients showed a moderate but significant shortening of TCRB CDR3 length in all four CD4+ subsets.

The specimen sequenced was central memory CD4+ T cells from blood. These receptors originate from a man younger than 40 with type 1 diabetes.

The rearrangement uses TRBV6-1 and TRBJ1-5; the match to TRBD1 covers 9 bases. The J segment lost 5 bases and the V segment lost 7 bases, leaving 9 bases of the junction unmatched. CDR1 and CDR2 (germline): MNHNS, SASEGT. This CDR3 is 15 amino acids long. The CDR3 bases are TGTGCCAGCAATATAGGACAGGGGCAACATCAGCCCCAGCATTTT. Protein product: CASNIGQGQHQPQHF.

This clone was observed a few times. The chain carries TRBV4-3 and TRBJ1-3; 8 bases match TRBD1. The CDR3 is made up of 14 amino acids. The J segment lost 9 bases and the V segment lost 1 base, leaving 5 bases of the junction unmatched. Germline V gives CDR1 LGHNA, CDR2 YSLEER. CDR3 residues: CASSQGQGLGTIYF. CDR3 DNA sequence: TGCGCCAGCAGCCAAGGACAGGGGTTGGGCACCATATATTTT.

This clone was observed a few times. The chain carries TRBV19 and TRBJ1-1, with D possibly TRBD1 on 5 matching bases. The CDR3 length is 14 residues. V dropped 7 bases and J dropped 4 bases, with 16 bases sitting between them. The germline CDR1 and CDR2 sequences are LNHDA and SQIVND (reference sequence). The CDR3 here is CASKKVREATEAFF. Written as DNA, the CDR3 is TGTGCCAGTAAGAAGGTCAGGGAGGCCACTGAAGCTTTCTTT.

CDR3 residues: CASSSGQGTDTQYF. DNA of the CDR3: TGTGCCAGCAGCTCTGGACAGGGGACAGATACGCAGTATTTT. The chain is built from TRBV7-3 and TRBJ2-3; 9 bases align to TRBD1. CDR3 length: 14 residues. The V gene end was trimmed by 4 bases and the J gene end by 3 bases; junction bases not matched to a gene: 2. Germline values: CDR1 SGHTA, CDR2 FQGTGA.

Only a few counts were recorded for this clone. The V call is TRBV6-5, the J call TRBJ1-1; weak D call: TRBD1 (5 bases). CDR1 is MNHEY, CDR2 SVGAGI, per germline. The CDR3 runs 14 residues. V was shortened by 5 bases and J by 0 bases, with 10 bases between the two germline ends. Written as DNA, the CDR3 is TGTGCCAGCAGTGGGGGACTCATGAACACTGAAGCTTTCTTT. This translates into CASSGGLMNTEAFF.

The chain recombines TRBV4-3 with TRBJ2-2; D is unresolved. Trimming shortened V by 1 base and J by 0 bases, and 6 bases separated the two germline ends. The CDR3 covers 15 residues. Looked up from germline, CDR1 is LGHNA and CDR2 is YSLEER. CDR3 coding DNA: TGCGCCAGCAGCCAAGCAGACTCGAACACCGGGGAGCTGTTTTTT. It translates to CASSQADSNTGELFF.

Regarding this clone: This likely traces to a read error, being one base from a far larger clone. The CDR3 is CASRGQSNQPQHF. In DNA form, the CDR3 reads TGTGCCAGCAGGGGACAGAGCAATCAGCCCCAGCATTTT. The V call is TRBV27, the J call TRBJ1-5; the match to TRBD1 covers 7 bases. This CDR3 has 13 amino acids. Germline CDR1 reads MNHEY; CDR2 reads SMNVEV (reference sequence). J gave up 1 base and V 6 bases, and 0 bases lay outside the gene matches.

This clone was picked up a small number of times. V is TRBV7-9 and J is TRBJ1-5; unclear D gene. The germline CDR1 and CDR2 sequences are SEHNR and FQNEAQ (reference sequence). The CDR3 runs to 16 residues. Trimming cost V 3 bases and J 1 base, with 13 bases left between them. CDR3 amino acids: CASSFSLGRSNQPQHF. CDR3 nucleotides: TGTGCCAGCAGCTTTTCACTAGGACGGAGCAATCAGCCCCAGCATTTT. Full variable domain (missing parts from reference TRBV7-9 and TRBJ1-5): DTGVSQNPRHKITKRGQNVTFRCDPISEHNRLYWYRQTLGQGPEFLTYFQNEAQLEKSRLLSDRFSAERPKGSFSTLEIQRTEQGDSAMYLCASSFSLGRSNQPQHFGDGTRLSIL.